This entry is about one T cell receptor beta chain. The target antigen is unknown. This sample's treatment: roughly 20 received Ad26.COV2.S at low or high dose, single or two shots; about 5 received placebo; per-sample allocation not given. Sampling was done on day 63 after the first vaccine or placebo injection. Recruitment in Boston yielded a donor of adult age, 18-55 years. Sequencing was performed with immunoSEQ multiplex PCR; in TCRdb, only in-frame clones are kept and a portion is missing. The sample carries about 400,000 clones, 80% to 95% recorded once. This CDR3 is 17 amino acids long. Germline CDR1 reads LNHNV; CDR2 reads YYDKDF (reference sequence). V was shortened by 1 base and J by 3 bases, with 18 bases between the two germline ends. These data are taken from a study of Ad26.COV2.S vaccination and SARS-CoV-2 variants. Study at large: It was the COV1001 Ad26.COV2.S trial arm that included the donor. Participants got Ad26.COV2.S intramuscularly, once or twice 56 days apart.

Study-wide points: Substantial response breadth was reportedly seen for spike-specific CD8+ and CD4+ T cells after vaccination.

The sample was peripheral blood, taken in a trial of Ad26.COV2.S vaccine versus placebo. The rearrangement uses TRBV15 and TRBJ1-2; unclear D gene. The origin of this receptor is a person between 18 and 60 years old who received the Ad26.COV2.S COVID-19 vaccine or a placebo. CDR3 sequence reads: CATSRGREAGFYYGYTF. The CDR3 coding sequence is TGTGCCACCAGCAGAGGTAGGGAGGCCGGCTTTTACTATGGCTACACCTTC.